The entry that follows covers one TCR beta chain sequence. This CDR3 comprises 15 residues. V trimming: 5 bases; J trimming: 6 bases; junction bases outside the gene matches: 4. Germline V gives CDR1 MGHDK, CDR2 SYGVNS. This sample is part of a study of control samples from healthy donors and cancer patients. Profiling relied on immunoSEQ multiplex PCR, and the TCRdb table lists in-frame clones only, not all of them. The sample consists of 120,000 or so clones, 85% to 95% of them appearing once. The TCR originated in an elderly man with head and neck cancer. This rearrangement joins TRBV25-1 to TRBJ2-2, with TRBD2 matching over 12 bases. Sequenced: PBMCs. The CDR3 region has the DNA TGTGCCAGCAGTCGGACTAGCGGGGTACCCGGGGAGCTGTTTTTT. This encodes CASSRTSGVPGELFF.